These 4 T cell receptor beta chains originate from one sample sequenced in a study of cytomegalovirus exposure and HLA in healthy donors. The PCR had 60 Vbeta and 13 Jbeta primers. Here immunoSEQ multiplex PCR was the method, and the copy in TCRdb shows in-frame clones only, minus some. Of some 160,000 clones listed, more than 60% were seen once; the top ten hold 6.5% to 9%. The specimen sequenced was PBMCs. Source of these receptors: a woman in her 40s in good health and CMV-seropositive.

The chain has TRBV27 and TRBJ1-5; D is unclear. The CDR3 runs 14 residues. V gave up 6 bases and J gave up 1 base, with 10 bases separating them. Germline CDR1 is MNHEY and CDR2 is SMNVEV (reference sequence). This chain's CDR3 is CASSFSGSNQPQHF. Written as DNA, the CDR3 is TGTGCCAGCAGCTTCTCGGGGAGCAATCAGCCCCAGCATTTT.

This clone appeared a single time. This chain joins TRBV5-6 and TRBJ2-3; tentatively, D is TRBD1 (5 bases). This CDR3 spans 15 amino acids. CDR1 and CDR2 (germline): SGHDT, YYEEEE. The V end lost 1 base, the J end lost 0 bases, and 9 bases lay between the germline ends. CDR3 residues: CASSLFDRSTDTQYF. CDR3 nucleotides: TGTGCCAGCAGCTTGTTTGACAGAAGCACAGATACGCAGTATTTT.

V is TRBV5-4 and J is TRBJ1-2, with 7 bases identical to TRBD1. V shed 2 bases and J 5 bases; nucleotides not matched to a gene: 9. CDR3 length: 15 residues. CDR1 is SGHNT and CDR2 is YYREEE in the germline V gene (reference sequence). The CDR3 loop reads CASSFLPGQQYGYTF. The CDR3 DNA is TGTGCCAGCAGCTTTCTGCCGGGACAGCAGTATGGCTACACCTTC.

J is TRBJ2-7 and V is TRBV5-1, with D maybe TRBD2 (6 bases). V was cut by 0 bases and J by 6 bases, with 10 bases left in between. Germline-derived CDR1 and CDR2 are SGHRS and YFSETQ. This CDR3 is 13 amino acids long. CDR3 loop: CASSLGGGSEQYF. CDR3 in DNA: TGCGCCAGCAGCTTGGGCGGAGGGTCCGAGCAGTACTTC.